This T cell receptor (beta chain) was captured by sequencing in a study of blood T cell repertoires in COVID-19. The germline V gene has CDR1 SGHAT and CDR2 FQNNGV. There are 12 residues in the CDR3. Trimming removed 5 bases at V and 1 base at J, with 5 bases between. Source study methods: Nucleated cell counts were estimated from reference gene primer amplification. Clones were sequenced by immunoSEQ multiplex PCR, and TCRdb holds only the in-frame ones, with some missing. V, J and clone size are those of that table, while D and trimming were read from the DNA. The data hold under 200,000 clones, with 87% observed a single time.

Sequencing was done on a sample of peripheral blood. The chain recombines TRBV11-2 with TRBJ1-1; D is undetermined. This TCR was recovered from a woman aged 55-75 years who had recovered from COVID-19. CDR3 nucleotide sequence: TGTGCCAGCAGCACAGCGAACACTGAAGCTTTCTTT. Translated, it gives CASSTANTEAFF.